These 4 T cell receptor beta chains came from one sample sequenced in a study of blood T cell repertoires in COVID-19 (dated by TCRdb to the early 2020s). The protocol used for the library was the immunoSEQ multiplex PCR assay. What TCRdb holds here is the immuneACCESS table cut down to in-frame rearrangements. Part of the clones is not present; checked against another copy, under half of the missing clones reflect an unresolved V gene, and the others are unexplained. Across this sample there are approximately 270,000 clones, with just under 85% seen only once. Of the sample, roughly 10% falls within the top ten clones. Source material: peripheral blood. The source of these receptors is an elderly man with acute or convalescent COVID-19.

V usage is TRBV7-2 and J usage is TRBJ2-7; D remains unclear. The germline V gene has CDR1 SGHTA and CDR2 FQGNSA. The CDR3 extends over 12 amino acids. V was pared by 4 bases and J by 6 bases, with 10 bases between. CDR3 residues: CASSSPPGEQYF. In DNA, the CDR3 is TGTGCCAGCAGCTCCCCGCCCGGCGAGCAGTACTTC.

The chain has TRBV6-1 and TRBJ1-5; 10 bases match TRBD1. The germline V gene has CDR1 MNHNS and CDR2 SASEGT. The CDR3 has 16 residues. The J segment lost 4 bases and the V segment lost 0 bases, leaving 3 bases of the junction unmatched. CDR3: CASSEAGQGRNQPQHF. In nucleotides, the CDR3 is TGTGCCAGCAGTGAAGCGGGACAGGGGCGGAATCAGCCCCAGCATTTT.

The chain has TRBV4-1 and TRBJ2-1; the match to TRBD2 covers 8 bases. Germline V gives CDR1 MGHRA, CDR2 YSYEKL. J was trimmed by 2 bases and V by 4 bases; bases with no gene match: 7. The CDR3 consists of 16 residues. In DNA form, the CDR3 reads TGCGCCAGCAGCCCCTCAACTAGCGGAACCTACAATGAGCAGTTCTTC. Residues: CASSPSTSGTYNEQFF.

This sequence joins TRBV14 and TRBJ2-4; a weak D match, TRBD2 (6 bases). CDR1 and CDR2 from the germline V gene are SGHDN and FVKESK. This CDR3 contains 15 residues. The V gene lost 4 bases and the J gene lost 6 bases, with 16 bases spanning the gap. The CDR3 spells CASSLSSGRGNIQYF. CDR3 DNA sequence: TGTGCCAGCAGCCTTTCTTCGGGGCGGGGAAACATTCAGTACTTC.